This TCR beta chain is drawn from a study of cytomegalovirus exposure and HLA in healthy donors. Use of 60 Vbeta and 13 Jbeta primers characterized the PCR. TCRdb's copy holds only in-frame clones and misses some; the assay was immunoSEQ multiplex PCR. The sample consists of about 120,000 clones, 7% to 9.5% of them appearing once. Trimming left V 4 bases short and J 0 bases short, with 14 bases between. The CDR3 consists of 16 residues. CDR1 SGDLS and CDR2 YYNGEE come from the germline V gene. There are a few counts of this clone. Sequencing was performed on PBMCs. The source is a woman in her thirties or forties in good health and CMV-seropositive. The chain is built from TRBV9 and TRBJ1-5; D is uncertain. The CDR3 region is CASSPGGPYSNQPQHF. The DNA of the CDR3 is TGTGCCAGCAGCCCCGGAGGCCCCTATAGCAATCAGCCCCAGCATTTT.